The clone carrying this T cell receptor (beta chain) was recorded at least ten times. Germline CDR1 SEHNR, CDR2 FQNEAQ (reference sequence). The V and J ends lost 6 bases and 5 bases respectively, with 8 bases between them. The CDR3 extends over 13 amino acids. The sample originates from a study of neurological immune-mediated disorders. Synthesis of cDNA was performed by 5'RACE using 10-nucleotide random UMIs. From the 5' RACE reads, TCRdb called clonotypes with MiXCR, one entry per CDR3 protein. The sample carries about 50,000 distinct CDR3 sequences, about 9.3% recorded once. The TCR sequence derives from a man between 70 and 80 years old with HTLV-1-associated myelopathy (HAM/TSP). The genes are TRBV7-9 and TRBJ2-6; D not certain. Specimen: PBMCs. CDR3 protein: CASRTDRANVLTF. The CDR3 DNA reads as TGTGCCAGCAGGACCGACAGGGCCAACGTCCTGACTTTC.